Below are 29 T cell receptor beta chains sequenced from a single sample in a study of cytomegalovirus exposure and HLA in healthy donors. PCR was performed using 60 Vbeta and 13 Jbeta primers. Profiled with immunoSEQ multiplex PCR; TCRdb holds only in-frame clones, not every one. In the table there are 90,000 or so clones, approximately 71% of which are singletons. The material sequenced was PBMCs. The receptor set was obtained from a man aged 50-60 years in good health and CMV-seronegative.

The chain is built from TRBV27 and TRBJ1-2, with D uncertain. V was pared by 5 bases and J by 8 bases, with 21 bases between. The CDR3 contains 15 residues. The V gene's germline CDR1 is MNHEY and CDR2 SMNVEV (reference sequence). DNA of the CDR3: TGTGCCAGCAGTCCAAAACCCGGGGTCTATAGGGGCTACACCTTC. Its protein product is CASSPKPGVYRGYTF.

The CDR3 loop reads CASSPGQAVSTEAFF. The CDR3 bases are TGCGCCAGCAGCCCCGGACAGGCGGTGAGCACTGAAGCTTTCTTT. V usage is TRBV5-1 and J usage is TRBJ1-1; TRBD1 aligns across 7 bases. The CDR3 loop spans 15 amino acids. Germline V gives CDR1 SGHRS, CDR2 YFSETQ. With 4 bases clipped from V and 4 bases from J, the junction kept 10 bases outside the gene matches.

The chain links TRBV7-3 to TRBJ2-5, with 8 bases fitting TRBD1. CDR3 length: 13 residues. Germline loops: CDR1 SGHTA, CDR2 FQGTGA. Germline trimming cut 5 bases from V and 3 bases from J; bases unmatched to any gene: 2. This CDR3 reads CASSKGQEETQYF. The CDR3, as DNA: TGTGCCAGCAGCAAGGGACAGGAAGAGACCCAGTACTTC.

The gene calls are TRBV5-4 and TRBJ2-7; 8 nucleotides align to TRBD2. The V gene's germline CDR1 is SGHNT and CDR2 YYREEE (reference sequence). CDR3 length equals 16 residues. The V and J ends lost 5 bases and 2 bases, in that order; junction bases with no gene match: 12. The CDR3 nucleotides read TGTGCCAGCAGACCGGGGGAGCGGGGGCTCGCCTACGAGCAGTACTTC. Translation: CASRPGERGLAYEQYF.

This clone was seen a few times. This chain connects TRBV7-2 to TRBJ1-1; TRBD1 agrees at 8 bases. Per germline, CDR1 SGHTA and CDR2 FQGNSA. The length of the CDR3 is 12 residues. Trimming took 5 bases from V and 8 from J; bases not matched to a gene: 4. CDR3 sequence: CASSPWTGEAFF. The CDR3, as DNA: TGTGCCAGCAGCCCATGGACAGGGGAAGCTTTCTTT.

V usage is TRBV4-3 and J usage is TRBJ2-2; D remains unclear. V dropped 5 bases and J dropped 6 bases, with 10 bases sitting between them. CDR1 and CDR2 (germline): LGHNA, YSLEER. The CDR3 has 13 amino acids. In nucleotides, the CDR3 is TGCGCCAGCAGCGGCTACCGGGCCGGGGAGCTGTTTTTT. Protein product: CASSGYRAGELFF.

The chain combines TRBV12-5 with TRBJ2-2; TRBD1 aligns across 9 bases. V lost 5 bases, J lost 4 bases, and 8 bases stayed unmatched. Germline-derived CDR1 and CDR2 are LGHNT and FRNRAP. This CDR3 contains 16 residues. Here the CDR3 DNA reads TGTGCTAGTGGTCCCCCCGGACAGGGGCCCACCGGGGAGCTGTTTTTT. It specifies CASGPPGQGPTGELFF. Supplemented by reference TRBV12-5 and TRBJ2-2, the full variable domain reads DARVTQTPRHKVTEMGQEVTMRCQPILGHNTVFWYRQTMMQGLELLAYFRNRAPLDDSGMPKDRFSAEMPDATLATLKIQPSEPRDSAVYFCASGPPGQGPTGELFFGEGSRLTVL.

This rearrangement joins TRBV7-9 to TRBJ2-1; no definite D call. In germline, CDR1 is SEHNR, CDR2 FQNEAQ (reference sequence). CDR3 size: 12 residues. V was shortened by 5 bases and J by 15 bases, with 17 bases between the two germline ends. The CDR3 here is CASSAGPNSPFF. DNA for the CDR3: TGTGCCAGCAGCGCTGGCCCAAACAGTCCGTTCTTC.

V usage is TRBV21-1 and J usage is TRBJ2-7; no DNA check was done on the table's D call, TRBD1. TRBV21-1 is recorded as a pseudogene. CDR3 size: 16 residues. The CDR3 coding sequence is TGTGCCAGCAGCAAAGCCGCAGGTCTCGGCTCCTACGAGCAGTACGTC. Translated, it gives CASSKAAGLGSYEQYV.

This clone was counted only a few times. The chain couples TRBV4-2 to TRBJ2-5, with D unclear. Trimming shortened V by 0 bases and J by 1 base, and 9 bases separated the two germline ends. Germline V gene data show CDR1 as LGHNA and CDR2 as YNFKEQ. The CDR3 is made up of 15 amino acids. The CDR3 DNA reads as TGTGCCAGCAGCCAAGATTTGGCCCCCCAAGAGACCCAGTACTTC. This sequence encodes CASSQDLAPQETQYF.

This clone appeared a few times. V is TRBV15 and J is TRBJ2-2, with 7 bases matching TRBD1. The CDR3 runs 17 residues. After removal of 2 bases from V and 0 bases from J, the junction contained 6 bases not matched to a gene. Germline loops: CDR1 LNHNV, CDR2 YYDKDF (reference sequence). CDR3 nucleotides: TGTGCCACCAGCAGATCTGTCGGGACAGCGAACACCGGGGAGCTGTTTTTT. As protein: CATSRSVGTANTGELFF. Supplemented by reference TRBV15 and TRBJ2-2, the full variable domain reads DAMVIQNPRYQVTQFGKPVTLSCSQTLNHNVMYWYQQKSSQAPKLLFHYYDKDFNNEADTPDNFQSRRPNTSFCFLDIRSPGLGDTAMYLCATSRSVGTANTGELFFGEGSRLTVL.

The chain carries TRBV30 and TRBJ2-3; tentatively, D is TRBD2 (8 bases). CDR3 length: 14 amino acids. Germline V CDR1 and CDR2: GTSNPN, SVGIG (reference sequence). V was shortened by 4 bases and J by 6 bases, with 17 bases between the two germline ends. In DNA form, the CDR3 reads TGTGCCTGGACCCGGGAGGGGGCCTGGGATACGCAGTATTTT. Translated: CAWTREGAWDTQYF.

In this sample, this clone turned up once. The CDR3 region has the DNA TGCAGCGTTGAGTCGGCAGGGGTCACGAGGGGCACTGAAGCTTTCTTT. This sequence encodes CSVESAGVTRGTEAFF. The chain combines TRBV29-1 with TRBJ1-1; D perhaps matches TRBD1 (6 bases). Trimming shortened V by 3 bases and J by 4 bases, and 21 bases separated the two germline ends. The CDR3 has 16 amino acids. Germline assignment: CDR1 SQVTM and CDR2 ANQGSEA.

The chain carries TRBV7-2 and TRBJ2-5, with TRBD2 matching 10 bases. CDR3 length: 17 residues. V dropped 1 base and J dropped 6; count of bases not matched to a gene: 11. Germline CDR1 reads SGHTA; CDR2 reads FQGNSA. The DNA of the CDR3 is TGTGCCAGCAGCTTAGTGGCTAGCGGGAGTTTAATACAGACCCAGTACTTC. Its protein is CASSLVASGSLIQTQYF.

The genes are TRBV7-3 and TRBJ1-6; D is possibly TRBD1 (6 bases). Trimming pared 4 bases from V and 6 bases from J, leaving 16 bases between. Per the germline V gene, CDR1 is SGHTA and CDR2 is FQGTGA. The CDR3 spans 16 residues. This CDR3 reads CASSYGGGGINSPLHF. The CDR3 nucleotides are TGTGCCAGCAGCTATGGTGGGGGGGGCATTAATTCACCCCTCCACTTT.

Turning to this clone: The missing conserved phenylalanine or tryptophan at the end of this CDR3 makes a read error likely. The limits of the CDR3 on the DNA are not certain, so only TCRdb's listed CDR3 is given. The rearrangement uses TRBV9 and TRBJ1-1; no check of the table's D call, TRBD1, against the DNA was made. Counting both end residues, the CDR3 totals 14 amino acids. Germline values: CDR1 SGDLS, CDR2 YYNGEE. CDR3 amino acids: CASSVGDKAGLLLL.

As DNA, the CDR3 is TGTGCCAGCAGTGAATCATCCCTGGTCTTTGGACAGCCGAACACCGGGGAGCTGTTTTTT. It codes for CASSESSLVFGQPNTGELFF. V is TRBV6-1 and J is TRBJ2-2, with D possibly being TRBD1 (6 bases). V was cut by 2 bases and J by 0 bases, with 22 bases left in between. Germline CDR1 and CDR2: MNHNS and SASEGT. The CDR3 runs 20 residues.

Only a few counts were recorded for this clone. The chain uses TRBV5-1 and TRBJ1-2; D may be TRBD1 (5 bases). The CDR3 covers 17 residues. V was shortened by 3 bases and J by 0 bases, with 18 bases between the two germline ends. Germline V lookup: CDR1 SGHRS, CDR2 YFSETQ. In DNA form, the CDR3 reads TGCGCCAGCAGCTCCGTAATCCCTGACAGTCCTAACTATGGCTACACCTTC. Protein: CASSSVIPDSPNYGYTF. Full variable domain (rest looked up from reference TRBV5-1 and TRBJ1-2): KAGVTQTPRYLIKTRGQQVTLSCSPISGHRSVSWYQQTPGQGLQFLFEYFSETQRNKGNFPGRFSGRQFSNSRSEMNVSTLELGDSALYLCASSSVIPDSPNYGYTFGSGTRLTVV.

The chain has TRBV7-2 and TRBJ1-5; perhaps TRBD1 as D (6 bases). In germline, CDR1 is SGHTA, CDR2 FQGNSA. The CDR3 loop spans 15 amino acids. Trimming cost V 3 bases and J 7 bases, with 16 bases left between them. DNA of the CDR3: TGTGCCAGCAGCTTGTACACTGCAGGGGACCAGCCCCAGCATTTT. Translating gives CASSLYTAGDQPQHF.

CDR3 in DNA: TGTGCCACCAGCAGAGCTCTCGGGACAACTAATGAAAAACTGTTTTTT. This sequence encodes CATSRALGTTNEKLFF. The chain links TRBV15 to TRBJ1-4; no clear D gene. The V end lost 1 base, the J end lost 0 bases, and 9 bases lay between the germline ends. The CDR3 is 16 amino acids. The germline V gene encodes CDR1 LNHNV and CDR2 YYDKDF (reference sequence).

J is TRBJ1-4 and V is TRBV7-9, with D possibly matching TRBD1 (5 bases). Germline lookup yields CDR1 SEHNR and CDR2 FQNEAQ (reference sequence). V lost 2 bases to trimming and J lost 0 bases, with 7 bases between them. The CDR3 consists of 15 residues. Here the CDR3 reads CASSLRQTTNEKLFF. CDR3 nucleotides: TGTGCCAGCAGCTTAAGACAGACAACTAATGAAAAACTGTTTTTT.

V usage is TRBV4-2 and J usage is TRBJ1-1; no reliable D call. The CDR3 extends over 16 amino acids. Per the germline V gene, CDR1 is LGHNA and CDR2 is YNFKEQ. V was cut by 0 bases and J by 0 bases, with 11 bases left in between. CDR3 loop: CASSQDSGRLNTEAFF. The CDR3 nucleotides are TGTGCCAGCAGCCAAGATTCCGGGAGATTGAACACTGAAGCTTTCTTT.

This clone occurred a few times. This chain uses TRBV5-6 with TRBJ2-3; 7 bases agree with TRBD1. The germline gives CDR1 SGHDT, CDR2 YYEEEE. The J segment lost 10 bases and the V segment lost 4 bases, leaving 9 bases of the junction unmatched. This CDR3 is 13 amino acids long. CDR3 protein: CASSPWTGGAQYF. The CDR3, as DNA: TGTGCCAGCAGCCCGTGGACAGGCGGAGCGCAGTATTTT.

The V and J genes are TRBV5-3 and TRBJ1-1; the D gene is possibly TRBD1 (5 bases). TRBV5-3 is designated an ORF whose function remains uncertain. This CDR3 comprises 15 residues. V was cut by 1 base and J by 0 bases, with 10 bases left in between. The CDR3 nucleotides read TGTGCCAGAAGCTTGACGCGGGGCTTGAACACTGAAGCTTTCTTT. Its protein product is CARSLTRGLNTEAFF.

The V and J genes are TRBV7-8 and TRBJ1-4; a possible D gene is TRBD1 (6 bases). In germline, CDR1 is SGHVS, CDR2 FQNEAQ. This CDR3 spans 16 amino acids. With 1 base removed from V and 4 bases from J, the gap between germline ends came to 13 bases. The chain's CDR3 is CASSLVLGQINEKLFF. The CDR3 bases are TGTGCCAGCAGCTTAGTGCTCGGACAGATTAATGAAAAACTGTTTTTT.

The CDR3 reads CASSLTGGFAGELFF. CDR3 bases: TGTGCCAGCAGCCTCACAGGTGGCTTTGCCGGGGAGCTGTTTTTT. The gene calls are TRBV6-4 and TRBJ2-2; D is possibly TRBD1 (5 bases). Germline V gives CDR1 MRHNA, CDR2 SNTAGT. The V end was cut by 6 bases, the J end by 6 bases, with 17 bases between. This CDR3 contains 15 residues.

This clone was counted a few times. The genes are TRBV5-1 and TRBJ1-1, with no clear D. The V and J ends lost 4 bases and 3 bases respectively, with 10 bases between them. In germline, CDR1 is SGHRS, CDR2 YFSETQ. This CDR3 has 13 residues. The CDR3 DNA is TGCGCCAGCAGCCCGACCGGGGACACTGAAGCTTTCTTT. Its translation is CASSPTGDTEAFF.

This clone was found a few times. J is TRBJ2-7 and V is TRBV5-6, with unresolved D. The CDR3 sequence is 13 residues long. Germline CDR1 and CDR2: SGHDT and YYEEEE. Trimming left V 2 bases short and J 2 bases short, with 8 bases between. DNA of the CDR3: TGTGCCAGCAGCTTAAGCGTTGCCTACGAGCAGTACGTC. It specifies CASSLSVAYEQYV.

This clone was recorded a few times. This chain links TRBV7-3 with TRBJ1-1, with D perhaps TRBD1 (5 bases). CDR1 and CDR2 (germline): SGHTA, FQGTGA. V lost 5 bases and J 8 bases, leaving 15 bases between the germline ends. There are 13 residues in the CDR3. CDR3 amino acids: CASSQISGGEAFF. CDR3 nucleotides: TGTGCCAGCAGCCAAATCTCGGGGGGGGAAGCTTTCTTT.